Following are 6 T cell receptor beta chains from one sample sequenced in a study of blood T cell repertoires in COVID-19. Sequenced by immunoSEQ multiplex PCR; TCRdb stores in-frame clones only, minus some. Here the sample spans about 360,000 clones, approximately 77% being singletons. Input material: peripheral blood. The receptor set was obtained from a human donor with acute or convalescent COVID-19. The donor label of this sample is uncertain.

There are a few counts of this clone. The J gene is TRBJ2-1, the V gene TRBV18, with TRBD2 identical over 13 bases. There are 15 residues in the CDR3. V gave up 1 base and J gave up 8 bases; unmatched junction bases: 2. Per the germline V gene, CDR1 is KGHSH and CDR2 is LQKENI. CDR3 bases: TGTGCCAGCTCACCACGGACTAGCGGGAGTGATGAGCAGTTCTTC. It is translated as CASSPRTSGSDEQFF.

The V and J genes are TRBV18 and TRBJ1-3, with D possibly TRBD1 on 5 matching bases. Germline CDR1 KGHSH, CDR2 LQKENI. The V and J ends lost 0 bases and 7 bases respectively, with 13 bases between them. CDR3 length equals 15 residues. CDR3 protein: CASSPPTARWNTIYF. CDR3 nucleotides: TGTGCCAGCTCACCACCGACAGCGCGGTGGAACACCATATATTTT.

The rearrangement links TRBV6-5 to TRBJ2-3, with 9 nucleotides matching TRBD1. The germline CDR1 and CDR2 sequences are MNHEY and SVGAGI. V trimming: 5 bases; J trimming: 0 bases; junction bases outside the gene matches: 3. This CDR3 is built from 15 residues. The CDR3 loop is CASSRDRVSTDTQYF. CDR3 DNA sequence: TGTGCCAGCAGTAGGGACAGGGTTAGCACAGATACGCAGTATTTT.

The rearrangement joins TRBV30 to TRBJ2-7; no firm D call. V lost 3 bases, J lost 5 bases, and 26 bases lay in between. Per germline, CDR1 GTSNPN and CDR2 SVGIG (reference sequence). The CDR3 extends over 17 amino acids. The CDR3 here is CAWSPLAGRKLRNEQYF. In nucleotides, the CDR3 is TGTGCCTGGAGCCCCCTCGCTGGCAGAAAATTAAGAAACGAGCAGTACTTC.

The chain has TRBV2 and TRBJ1-5; 8 bases fit TRBD1. With V trimmed by 5 bases and J by 2 bases, 5 bases remained unmatched. The CDR3 spans 15 residues. Germline V gene sequence: CDR1 SNHLY, CDR2 FYNNEI. This chain's CDR3 is CASSNRGGGNQPQHF. In DNA form, the CDR3 reads TGTGCCAGCAGTAACAGGGGGGGCGGCAATCAGCCCCAGCATTTT.

This clone appeared once. This chain connects TRBV3-1 (or the pseudogene TRBV3-2) to TRBJ2-1, with 12 bases identical to TRBD2. The CDR3 is 16 residues long. J was trimmed by 8 bases and V by 1 base; bases with no gene match: 6. Germline CDR1 and CDR2: LGHDT and YNNKEL (reference sequence). Here the CDR3 DNA reads TGTGCCAGCAGCCAAGTGTGGACTAGCGGGAAGGATGAGCAGTTCTTC. Protein product: CASSQVWTSGKDEQFF.